The 9 T cell receptor beta chains reported below all come from one sample, sequenced in a study of patients and donors after allogeneic stem cell transplantation. TCRdb itself ran the RT-PCR reads through MiXCR, one entry per CDR3 protein. This table holds about 74,000 distinct CDR3 sequences, around a quarter found once. Sequencing used blood, either unsorted or a sorted T cell fraction (not recorded which). These receptors were obtained from a human donor who was either an allogeneic HSCT recipient or a stem cell or donor lymphocyte infusion donor (not recorded which). It is not recorded whose cells these are; they may come from a transplant donor.

This clonotype was counted a single time. The CDR3 nucleotides read TGTGCCACCAGTGATTTAGGGGAGACCCAGTACTTC. Residues: CATSDLGETQYF. The chain has TRBV24-1 and TRBJ2-5; D gene uncertain. The CDR3 loop spans 12 amino acids. Trimming left V 1 base short and J 5 bases short, with 4 bases between. Germline V lookup: CDR1 KGHDR, CDR2 SFDVKD.

CDR3 DNA sequence: TGCAGTGCTGGACCCGAAGGCTCCTACAATGAGCAGTTCTTC. This encodes CSAGPEGSYNEQFF. The chain links TRBV20-1 to TRBJ2-1; the D is unclear. V shed 5 bases and J shed 0 bases, with 11 bases lying between them. CDR3 length: 14 residues. Germline V lookup: CDR1 DFQATT, CDR2 SNEGSKA (reference sequence).

This clonotype has a count of ten or more. The genes are TRBV20-1 and TRBJ2-7; D remains unclear. In germline, CDR1 is DFQATT, CDR2 SNEGSKA (reference sequence). The CDR3 loop spans 14 amino acids. Deletions cut 2 bases from V and 5 bases from J, with 16 bases between. Written as DNA, the CDR3 is TGCAGTGCTAGAAGGCCAGGCGTTATCGACGAGCAGTACTTC. It translates to CSARRPGVIDEQYF.

V gene TRBV20-1 combines with J gene TRBJ1-2; D might be TRBD1 (5 bases). Germline CDR1 and CDR2: DFQATT and SNEGSKA (reference sequence). The length of the CDR3 is 17 residues. V was clipped by 6 bases and J by 1 base, with 24 bases between them. In DNA form, the CDR3 reads TGCAGTGCCCGGGGGAAAGAGCTGTGGTGGGATAACTATGGCTACACCTTC. Amino acids: CSARGKELWWDNYGYTF.

This clonotype was seen a single time. The chain's CDR3 is CASSYYWSTTGELFF. In DNA form, the CDR3 reads TGTGCCAGCAGTTACTACTGGTCAACGACCGGGGAGCTGTTTTTT. This sequence joins TRBV28 and TRBJ2-2; the D is unclear. Germline V gene lookup returns CDR1 MDHEN and CDR2 SYDVKM. Trimming stripped 4 bases from V and 5 bases from J, with 14 bases between. The CDR3 consists of 15 residues.

J is TRBJ1-1 and V is TRBV19, with D possibly TRBD1 on 5 matching bases. V lost 6 bases and J 4 bases, leaving 12 bases between the germline ends. CDR1 is LNHDA and CDR2 is SQIVND in the germline V gene (reference sequence). This CDR3 has 13 amino acids. The CDR3 sequence is CASRWRGGTEAFF. CDR3 nucleotide sequence: TGTGCCAGTAGATGGAGGGGAGGCACTGAAGCTTTCTTT. Filled out from reference TRBV19 and TRBJ1-1, the complete variable domain reads DGGITQSPKYLFRKEGQNVTLSCEQNLNHDAMYWYRQDPGQGLRLIYYSQIVNDFQKGDIAEGYSVSREKKESFPLTVTSAQKNPTAFYLCASRWRGGTEAFFGQGTRLTVV.

Remarks on this clonotype: A much more abundant neighbour one base away suggests this may be a read error. This rearrangement joins TRBV3-1 to TRBJ2-6; D unclear. This CDR3 is 13 amino acids long. In germline, CDR1 is LGHDT, CDR2 YNNKEL (reference sequence). CDR3 coding DNA: TGTGCCACCAGCCCCTCTGGGGCCAACGTCCTGACTTTC. Translation: CATSPSGANVLTF.

This clonotype occurred a few times. This sequence joins TRBV5-1 and TRBJ2-7, with 11 bases identical to TRBD2. Germline V gene lookup returns CDR1 SGHRS and CDR2 YFSETQ. This CDR3 contains 16 residues. Trimming took 4 bases from V and 4 from J; bases not matched to a gene: 10. In nucleotides, the CDR3 is TGCGCCAGCAGCCAAAAACGACTAGCGGGAAATTACGAGCAGTACTTC. This translates into CASSQKRLAGNYEQYF.

This clonotype was seen only a few times. The J gene is TRBJ2-7, the V gene TRBV4-2; possible D gene TRBD2, 5 bases. V was cut by 1 base and J by 6 bases, with 19 bases left in between. The CDR3 is 16 residues long. Germline V gene sequence: CDR1 LGHNA, CDR2 YNFKEQ. In nucleotides, the CDR3 is TGTGCCAGCAGCCAAGGCTCGTACGGACTCGTCGCCGAGCAGTACTTC. Its protein is CASSQGSYGLVAEQYF.